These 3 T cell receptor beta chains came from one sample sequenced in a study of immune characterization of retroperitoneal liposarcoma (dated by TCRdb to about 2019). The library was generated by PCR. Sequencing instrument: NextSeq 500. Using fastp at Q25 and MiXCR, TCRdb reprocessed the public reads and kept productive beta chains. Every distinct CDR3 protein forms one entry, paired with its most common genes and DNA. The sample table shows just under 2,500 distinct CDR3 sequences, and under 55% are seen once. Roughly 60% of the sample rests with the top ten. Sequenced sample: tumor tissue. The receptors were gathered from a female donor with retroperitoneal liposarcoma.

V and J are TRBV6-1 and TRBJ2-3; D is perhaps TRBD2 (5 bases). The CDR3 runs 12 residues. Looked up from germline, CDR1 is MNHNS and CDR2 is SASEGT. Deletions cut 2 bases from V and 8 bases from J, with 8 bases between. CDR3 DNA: TGTGCCAGCAGTGAACTAGGAGGTACGCAGTATTTT. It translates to CASSELGGTQYF.

CDR3: CASSELGGNEQFF. Here the CDR3 DNA reads TGTGCCAGCAGTGAATTGGGGGGGAATGAGCAGTTCTTC. This chain uses TRBV25-1 with TRBJ2-5; 7 bases agree with TRBD2. The DNA end favors TRBJ2-1, so the J call may be wrong. Germline V lookup: CDR1 MGHDK, CDR2 SYGVNS. The CDR3 is 13 amino acids.

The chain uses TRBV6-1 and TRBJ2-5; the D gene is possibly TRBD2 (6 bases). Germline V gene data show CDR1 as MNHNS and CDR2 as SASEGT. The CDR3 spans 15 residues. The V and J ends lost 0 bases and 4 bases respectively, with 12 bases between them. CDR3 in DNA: TGTGCCAGCAGTGAAGCTTCACGGGGAGGAGAGACCCAGTACTTC. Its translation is CASSEASRGGETQYF.